This T cell receptor beta chain was profiled in a study of control samples from healthy donors and cancer patients. CDR1 MDHEN and CDR2 SYDVKM come from the germline V gene. V lost 3 bases, J lost 7 bases, and 4 bases lay in between. The CDR3 totals 11 residues. Assay used: immunoSEQ multiplex PCR; TCRdb lists only in-frame clones, some missing. Of approximately 88,000 clones detected, approximately 93% appear once; the ten largest clones hold over 0.75%. This clone has only a few counts. Other DNA sequences in this sample translate to the same CDR3. This chain joins TRBV28 and TRBJ1-5; no clear D gene. The sequencing input was blood. The receptor's source is a woman in her 30s in good health. In DNA form, the CDR3 reads TGTGCCAGCAGTTTTAACCAGCCCCAGCATTTT. Residues: CASSFNQPQHF.